A selection of T cell receptor beta chains follows, all from one sample in a study of shared clonotypes between healthy human individuals. Produced via immunoSEQ multiplex PCR; TCRdb's table is partial and in-frame only. Seen here are 2.3 million or so clones, about 92% observed once, and the top ten hold about 0.39%. Sequencing used naive CD4+ T cells from PBMCs. All receptors come from a man between 18 and 29 years old in good health. Some clones in this sample may be carry-over from other donors' samples. Both conserved end residues are part of each CDR3.

TRBJ1-3,TRBV18,CASSDSGNTIYF
TRBJ1-2,TRBV4-1,CASSRETGAFYGYTF
TRBJ2-2,TRBV18,CASSPYVVLDTGELFF
TRBJ1-1,TRBV28,CASIGQGVAFNTEAFF
TRBJ2-7,TRBV6-1,CASSESTLSTSYEQYF
TRBJ1-2,TRBV9,CASSPGTGQSGGYTF
TRBJ2-5,TRBV28,CASSLTTAQETQYF
TRBJ2-2,TRBV19,CASKSRVTGPTGELFF
TRBJ1-4,TRBV18,CASSPTQGKAEKLFF
TRBJ2-2,TRBV5-1,CASSSTGLGTGELFF
TRBJ2-5,TRBV5-4,CASSFMLAGETQYF
TRBJ2-1,TRBV28,CASSGTLDEQFF
TRBJ2-1,TRBV7-8,CASSLFLTADEQFF
TRBJ1-1,TRBV11-2,CASSLVRGDKAFF